The T cell receptor (beta chain) under discussion was sequenced for a study of cytomegalovirus exposure and HLA in healthy donors. V lost 4 bases to trimming and J lost 3 bases, with 5 bases between them. This CDR3 is 12 amino acids long. The germline gives CDR1 SGHKS, CDR2 YYEKEE (reference sequence). General study points: Researchers reported in a later analysis that a missense DCLRE1C variant was tied to TCR beta V- and J-gene trimming. According to a later analysis, most TCR beta chains associated with CMV appeared HLA-restricted. Upon later analysis, HLA-associated TCR beta chains proved more clonally expanded than other, equally common chains.

For this clone: Its target is unknown.

The PCR used 60 Vbeta and 13 Jbeta primers. TCRdb's copy holds only in-frame clones and misses some; the assay was immunoSEQ multiplex PCR. The sample consists of 35,000 to 45,000 clones, roughly 81% of them appearing once. The chain is built from TRBV5-5 and TRBJ1-5; D is uncertain. Sequencing was done on a sample of PBMCs. The receptor was derived from a woman in her forties in good health and CMV-seronegative. The CDR3 coding sequence is TGTGCCAGCAGCCAACTCAATCAGCCCCAGCATTTT. Amino acids: CASSQLNQPQHF.